This T cell receptor beta chain is drawn from a study of blood T cell repertoires in COVID-19 (dated by TCRdb to between 2020 and 2021). For the study in its entirety: Collaborator samples came from the United States, Italy and Spain and covered acute and convalescent phases of COVID-19. Where available, HLA class I and class II types were taken from metadata supplied by the sample provider and were not determined by assay-based typing. The material from the prospective study consisted of cDNA or gDNA derived from T cells, B-cell-depleted T cells, or PBMCs. Nearly every sample came with metadata listing a de-identified subject ID, COVID-19 status, age in years and sex. Deeply sampled blood TCRbeta repertoires from subjects exposed to, actively infected with, or recovered from COVID-19 were included in the dataset. The repertoires were released in a freely available public database meant as a resource for research on the immune response to SARS-CoV-2. Samples were obtained from the ongoing ImmuneRACE study (first 160 participants) and from about 1,300 subjects provided by 6 global collaborators. What the study reported, not specific to this receptor: Clinical and demographic metadata were provided uncurated, with the amount varying by source and participant.

V is clipped by 0 bases and J by 0 bases, and the sequence between their germline boundaries is 9 bases long. Based on the germline V gene, the CDR1 and CDR2 sequences are SGHDN and FVKESK. The CDR3 runs 16 amino acids, cysteine and phenylalanine included. The read is trimmed to its CDR3 DNA, 48 bases read in frame from base 1. Each collaborating institution followed its own protocols to collect whole blood in K2EDTA tubes. For TCRbeta analysis, collaborators shipped samples as frozen whole blood, isolated PBMCs, or DNA extracted from either of those sample types. The immunoSEQ Assay, a bias-controlled multiplex PCR, was used to amplify TCRbeta CDR3 regions from genomic DNA. The authors' pipeline ran thus. The number of nucleated cells in each sample was estimated by amplification of reference gene primers within the assay. To quantify the absolute abundance of each unique TCRbeta CDR3 rearrangement, sequence reads were collapsed and filtered. Productive Simpson clonality was computed per sample as the square root of Simpson's diversity index over productive rearrangements. TCRdb re-hosts the immuneACCESS table, in-frame sequences only. Its copies lack some clones; in the studies checked, an unresolved V gene accounts for under half of them, and the cause for the rest is not known. V and J calls and clone size come straight from that table; D and trimming were deduced from the DNA. In all, the sample holds about 19,000 clones, and about 86% of those were seen once. Of the sample, about 17% is held by the ten largest clones.

A remark on this clone: It has no known antigen specificity. Qualities for individual bases were not recorded, and no much larger clone is one base off.

The clonotype was recovered from a man in his 70s with acute or convalescent COVID-19. Sample: peripheral blood. The chain is made from TRBV14 and TRBJ2-1; the D gene cannot be resolved reliably. The CDR3 region has the sequence CASSQDKYGSYNEQFF. The bases are TGTGCCAGCAGCCAAGATAAGTACGGCTCCTACAATGAGCAGTTCTTC.